This T cell receptor beta chain is from a study of T cell responses to AZD1222 COVID-19 vaccine. Points from the study as a whole: Donors, mostly white British, included more females; clonal diversity was possibly underestimated. Reportedly, close to half of spike-specific TCRs are directed against unmutated variant regions. At study baseline, merely five or six AZD1222 recipients were seropositive.

Germline V lookup: CDR1 LGHNA, CDR2 YSLEER. The CDR3 consists of 15 residues. V lost 0 bases and J 8 bases, leaving 14 bases between the germline ends. Of note for this clone: Its antigen is undetermined.

Produced via immunoSEQ multiplex PCR; TCRdb's table is partial and in-frame only. The sample lists over 100,000 clones, about 86% occurring once. The chain links TRBV4-3 to TRBJ1-3; perhaps TRBD1 as D (5 bases). The sequences come from peripheral blood, collected on day 0 of AZD1222 vaccination. This receptor was taken from an adult in good health. The CDR3: CASSQDRAGRDTIYF. In nucleotides, the CDR3 is TGCGCCAGCAGCCAAGATCGGGCAGGGCGGGACACCATATATTTT.